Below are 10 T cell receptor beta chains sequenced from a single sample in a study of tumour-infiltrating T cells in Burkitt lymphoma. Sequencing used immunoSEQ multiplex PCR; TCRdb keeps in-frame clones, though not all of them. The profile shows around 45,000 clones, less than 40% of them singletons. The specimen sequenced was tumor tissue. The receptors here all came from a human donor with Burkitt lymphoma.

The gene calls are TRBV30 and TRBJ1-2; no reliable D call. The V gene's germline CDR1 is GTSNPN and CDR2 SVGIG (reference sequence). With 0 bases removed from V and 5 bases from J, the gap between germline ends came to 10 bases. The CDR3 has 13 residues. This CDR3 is CAWSVQSLYGYTF. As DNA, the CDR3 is TGTGCCTGGAGTGTACAAAGCCTTTATGGCTACACCTTC.

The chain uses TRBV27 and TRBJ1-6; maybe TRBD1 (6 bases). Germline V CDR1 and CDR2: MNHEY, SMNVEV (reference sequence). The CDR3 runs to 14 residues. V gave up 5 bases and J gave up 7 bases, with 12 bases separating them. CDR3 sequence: CASSRGSTNSPLHF. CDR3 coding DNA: TGTGCCAGCAGTAGGGGGTCCACCAATTCACCCCTCCACTTT.

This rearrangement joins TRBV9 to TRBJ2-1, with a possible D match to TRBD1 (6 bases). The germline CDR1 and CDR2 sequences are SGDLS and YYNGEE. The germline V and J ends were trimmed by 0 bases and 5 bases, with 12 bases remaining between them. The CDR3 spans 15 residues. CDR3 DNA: TGTGCCAGCAGCGTAGGGTACAGGGCGAACAATGAGCAGTTCTTC. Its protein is CASSVGYRANNEQFF.

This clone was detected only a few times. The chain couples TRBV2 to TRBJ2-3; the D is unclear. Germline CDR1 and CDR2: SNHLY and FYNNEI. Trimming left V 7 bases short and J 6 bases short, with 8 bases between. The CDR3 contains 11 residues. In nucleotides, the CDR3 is TGTGCCAGCAATCAGAGGGATACGCAGTATTTT. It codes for CASNQRDTQYF.

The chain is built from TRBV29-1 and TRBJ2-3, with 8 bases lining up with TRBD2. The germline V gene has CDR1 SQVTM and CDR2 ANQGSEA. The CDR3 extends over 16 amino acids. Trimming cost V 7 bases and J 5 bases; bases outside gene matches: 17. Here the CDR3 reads CSAGGSPGLGGDTQYF. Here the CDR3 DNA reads TGCAGCGCCGGGGGATCTCCGGGACTAGGAGGAGATACGCAGTATTTT.

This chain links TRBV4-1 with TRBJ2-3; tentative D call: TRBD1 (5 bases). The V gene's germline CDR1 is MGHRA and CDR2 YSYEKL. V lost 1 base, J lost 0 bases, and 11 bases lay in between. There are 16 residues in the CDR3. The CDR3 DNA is TGCGCCAGCAGCCAAGGCGGAAGGGGTAGCACAGATACGCAGTATTTT. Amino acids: CASSQGGRGSTDTQYF.

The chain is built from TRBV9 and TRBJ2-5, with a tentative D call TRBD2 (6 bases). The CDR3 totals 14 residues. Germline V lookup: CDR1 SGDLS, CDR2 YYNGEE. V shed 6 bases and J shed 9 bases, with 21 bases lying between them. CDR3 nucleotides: TGTGCCAGCACCCCCGGCCCGCTCCCGGGGGCCCAGTACTTC. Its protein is CASTPGPLPGAQYF.

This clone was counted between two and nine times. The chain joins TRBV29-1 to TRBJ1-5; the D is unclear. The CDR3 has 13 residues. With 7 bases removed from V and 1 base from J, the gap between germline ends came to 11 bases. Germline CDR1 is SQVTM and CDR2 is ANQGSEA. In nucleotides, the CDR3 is TGCAGCGCCTCGCTGGGGAGCAATCAGCCCCAGCATTTT. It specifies CSASLGSNQPQHF.

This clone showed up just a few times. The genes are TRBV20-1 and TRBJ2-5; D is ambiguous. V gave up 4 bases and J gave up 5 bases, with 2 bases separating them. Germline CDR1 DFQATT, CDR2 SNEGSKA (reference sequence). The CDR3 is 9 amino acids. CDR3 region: CSAKETQYF. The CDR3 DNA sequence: TGCAGTGCTAAGGAGACCCAGTACTTC.

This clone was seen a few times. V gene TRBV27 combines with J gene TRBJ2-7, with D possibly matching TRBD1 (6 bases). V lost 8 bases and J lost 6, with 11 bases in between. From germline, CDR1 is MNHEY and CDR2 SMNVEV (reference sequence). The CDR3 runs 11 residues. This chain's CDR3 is CASSFRGEQYF. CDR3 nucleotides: TGTGCCAGCTCCTTCAGGGGCGAGCAGTACTTC.